The rows below give T cell receptor beta chains drawn from one sample of a study of T cell responses to AZD1222 COVID-19 vaccine. This table comes from immunoSEQ multiplex PCR, and its TCRdb copy is limited to in-frame clones, with some not included. The profile shows 130,000 or so clones, about nine tenths of them singletons. The sequencing used peripheral blood, collected on day 0 of AZD1222 vaccination. The receptors shown here come from an adult in good health. CDR3s include the opening cysteine and the closing phenylalanine or tryptophan. D genes are given only for firm matches. Only some rows state a clone size, as once, few, many or a class for expanded clones.

v_call	clone_size	j_call	d_call	cdr3_nt	cdr3_aa
TRBV9	.	TRBJ2-5	.	TGTGCCAGCAGCGTTAACGGTGGCGAACAAGAGACCCAGTACTTC	CASSVNGGEQETQYF
TRBV5-1	.	TRBJ2-1	TRBD1	TGCGCCAGCAGCCCGGGACAGGGTGGCTACAATGAGCAGTTCTTC	CASSPGQGGYNEQFF
TRBV28	.	TRBJ2-1	TRBD2	TGTGCCAGCAGTTTGCCTAGCGGGAGTCGGGATGAGCAGTTCTTC	CASSLPSGSRDEQFF
TRBV28	.	TRBJ2-6	TRBD1	TGTGCCAGCAGTCCAGGGGGCTACGGGGCCAACGTCCTGACTTTC	CASSPGGYGANVLTF
TRBV28	.	TRBJ2-7	TRBD1	TGTGCCAGCAGCGGGACAGCGCCGTCGGAGCAGTACTTC	CASSGTAPSEQYF
TRBV29-1	.	TRBJ2-7	.	TGCAGCGTTGAAAACCCAGGGAACGGCTACGAGCAGTACTTC	CSVENPGNGYEQYF
TRBV12-3/TRBV12-4	.	TRBJ2-3	.	TGTGCCAGCAGTTACCGGCTACGAGATACGCAGTATTTT	CASSYRLRDTQYF
TRBV15	.	TRBJ2-1	TRBD2	TGTGCCACCAGCAAACGCCCAGCGGGAAGCTCCTACAATGAGCAGTTCTTC	CATSKRPAGSSYNEQFF
TRBV30	.	TRBJ1-2	.	TGTGCCAGCCTCTGGGGAGTTCGATACGGCTACACCTTC	CASLWGVRYGYTF
TRBV18	.	TRBJ2-3	.	TGTGCCAGCTCACCAGATCGGGGCTCAGCAGATACGCAGTATTTT	CASSPDRGSADTQYF
TRBV18	.	TRBJ2-7	.	TGTGCCAGCTCACCGGCGGAGGCATACGAGCAGTACTTC	CASSPAEAYEQYF
TRBV5-1	.	TRBJ2-2	.	TGCGCCAGCAGCTTGGAGGGCACCGGGGAGCTGTTTTTT	CASSLEGTGELFF
TRBV28	.	TRBJ1-1	TRBD1	TGTGCCAGCAGTTTATTTGGACAGGGCTTCACTGAAGCTTTCTTT	CASSLFGQGFTEAFF
TRBV9	.	TRBJ1-4	.	TGTGCCAGCAGCGCCCTGTCGGGGGGCGCCGGGGAGGAAAAACTGTTTTTT	CASSALSGGAGEEKLFF
TRBV10-3	.	TRBJ2-1	TRBD2	TGTGCCATCAGCTTTAGCGGGAGATCCTACAATGAGCAGTTCTTC	CAISFSGRSYNEQFF
TRBV28	.	TRBJ2-7	.	TGTGCCAGCACCACTCACAAGTACGAGCAGTACTTC	CASTTHKYEQYF
TRBV5-4	.	TRBJ2-3	TRBD2	TGTGCCAGCAGCTTGGCACTAGCGGGAGGGGTGGATACGCAGTATTTT	CASSLALAGGVDTQYF
TRBV5-1	.	TRBJ2-2	.	TGCGCCAGCGGTTTACTCGCGAACACCGGGGAGCTGTTTTTT	CASGLLANTGELFF
TRBV24-1	.	TRBJ2-1	.	TGTGCCACCAGTGATCCCCGGGACGATTACAATGAGCAGTTCTTC	CATSDPRDDYNEQFF
TRBV12-5	.	TRBJ2-3	.	TGTGCTAGTGAATTTCCTCATCAATCCCCAGATACGCAGTATTTT	CASEFPHQSPDTQYF
TRBV28	few	TRBJ1-5	.	TGTGCCAGCAGCCGCCCCGTACGTGTTAACAATCAGCCCCAGCATTTT	CASSRPVRVNNQPQHF
TRBV3-1/TRBV3-2	.	TRBJ2-1	TRBD2	TGTGCCAGCAGCCAATGCGCAGCGGGAGGGCCCCCAGTGGGGAATGAGCAGTTCTTC	CASSQCAAGGPPVGNEQFF
TRBV4-1	.	TRBJ2-7	.	TGCGCCAGCAGCCAAGTCCCCGTCGGCGCCGAGCAGTACTTC	CASSQVPVGAEQYF
TRBV2	.	TRBJ1-5	.	TGTGCCAGCAGGGGGAGGACCCCTAATCAGCCCCAGCATTTT	CASRGRTPNQPQHF
TRBV12-3/TRBV12-4	.	TRBJ1-1	.	TGTGCCAGCAGTTTCGGTAGCACTGAAGCTTTCTTT	CASSFGSTEAFF
TRBV4-1	.	TRBJ2-2	TRBD2	TGCGCCAGCGGACTAGCGGGAGGCACCGGGGAGCTGTTTTTT	CASGLAGGTGELFF
TRBV5-1	.	TRBJ2-3	TRBD2	TGCGCCAGCAAGCTCAGCGGGAGTCCTGATACGCAGTATTTT	CASKLSGSPDTQYF
TRBV14	.	TRBJ2-2	.	TGTGCCAGCAGCCAAGATCGGAGGGCAGGGGCCACCGGGGAGCTGTTTTTT	CASSQDRRAGATGELFF
TRBV5-8	.	TRBJ1-5	TRBD1	TGTGCCAGCAGCTTGGGTCAGGGGGTTCATCAGCCCCAGCATTTT	CASSLGQGVHQPQHF
TRBV6-1	.	TRBJ1-5	.	TGTGCCAGCAGTGAGTCGATTTATAGCAATCAGCCCCAGCATTTT	CASSESIYSNQPQHF
TRBV10-3	.	TRBJ1-4	.	TGTGCCATCAGATCCGGGACGGAGAATGAAAAACTGTTTTTT	CAIRSGTENEKLFF
TRBV7-9	.	TRBJ1-6	.	TGTGCCAGCAGCTTAGAGAGTACACGGAGTTCACCCCTCCACTTT	CASSLESTRSSPLHF
TRBV5-6	.	TRBJ2-1	TRBD2	TGTGCCAGCAGCTTGGGGACTAGTATAGACAATGAGCAGTTCTTC	CASSLGTSIDNEQFF
TRBV5-8	.	TRBJ1-2	TRBD1	TGTGCCAGCAGCCGGACAGGGGTGGGGTATGGCTACACCTTC	CASSRTGVGYGYTF
TRBV6-5	once	TRBJ2-7	.	TGTGCCAGCCAAGCGTTCTCCTACGAGCAGTACTTC	CASQAFSYEQYF
TRBV12-2	.	TRBJ2-1	.	TGTGCAAGTCGCTTAGATGCGGCTAGCGAAAACAATGAGCAGTTCTTC	CASRLDAASENNEQFF
TRBV29-1	.	TRBJ2-5	.	TGCAGCGTTGGGGGGGGCCAGGAGACCCAGTACTTC	CSVGGGQETQYF
TRBV11-2	.	TRBJ2-1	.	TGTGCCAGCAGCCGACACTCCTACAATGAGCAGTTCTTC	CASSRHSYNEQFF
TRBV5-1	.	TRBJ2-1	.	TGCGCCGGCAGCTTGGTAGGCGGAGAGGGAAATGAGCAGTTCTTC	CAGSLVGGEGNEQFF
TRBV24-1	.	TRBJ2-1	TRBD2	TGTGCCACCAGTGGGGCTAGCGGGAGATATTACAATGAGCAGTTCTTC	CATSGASGRYYNEQFF
TRBV29-1	.	TRBJ1-1	.	TGCAGCGTTGAAAGGGGTTCTGGCACTGAAGCTTTCTTT	CSVERGSGTEAFF
TRBV6-5	once	TRBJ1-4	.	TGTGCCAGCAGCCAAGCACAGAATGAAAAACTGTTTTTT	CASSQAQNEKLFF
TRBV7-9	once	TRBJ2-1	TRBD1	TGTGCCAGCAGCGTACGGGACAGGGGGAGGGAGCAGTTCTTC	CASSVRDRGREQFF
TRBV7-3	.	TRBJ1-5	TRBD1	TGTGCCAGCACCCCCGGACAGGACCAAAATCAGCCCCAGCATTTT	CASTPGQDQNQPQHF
TRBV6-6	few	TRBJ2-5	.	TGTGCCAGCAGTTACTCGGCCAGCCAAGAGACCCAGTACTTC	CASSYSASQETQYF
TRBV28	.	TRBJ1-4	TRBD1	TGTGCCAGCAGCTTGGGACAGGCCCCAGAAAAACTGTTTTTT	CASSLGQAPEKLFF
TRBV4-1	.	TRBJ1-1	.	TGCGCCAGCAGCCAAGTGTTGAACACTGAAGCTTTCTTT	CASSQVLNTEAFF
TRBV6-5	.	TRBJ2-7	.	TGTGCCAGCGGGAGTTCCTACGAGCAGTACTTC	CASGSSYEQYF
TRBV5-6	.	TRBJ2-3	.	TGTGCCAGCAGCTTGGGGGGCACAGATACGCAGTATTTT	CASSLGGTDTQYF
TRBV11-2	.	TRBJ2-1	.	TGTGCCAGCAGCTTTAACAGGGACGGTGAGCAGTTCTTC	CASSFNRDGEQFF
TRBV28	.	TRBJ1-5	TRBD1	TGTGCCAGCAGTTTGGACAGGGCGGATCAGCCCCAGCATTTT	CASSLDRADQPQHF
TRBV27	.	TRBJ2-1	.	TGTGCCAGCAGTTGGAACGGGGAGCAGTTCTTC	CASSWNGEQFF
TRBV2	.	TRBJ2-1	TRBD1	TGTGCCAGCAGTGGACAGGGCCAAAGCTCCTACAATGAGCAGTTCTTC	CASSGQGQSSYNEQFF
TRBV5-1	.	TRBJ2-1	TRBD2	TGCGCCAGCAGCGAAACCTCCAGCGGGAGCCGCTATGAGCAGTTCTTC	CASSETSSGSRYEQFF
TRBV6-1	.	TRBJ1-1	.	TGTGCCAGCAACGGTGGGACGAACACTGAAGCTTTCTTT	CASNGGTNTEAFF
TRBV11-3	.	TRBJ1-3	.	TGTGCCAGCAGCCTCTCAACAGGGTCTGGAAACACCATATATTTT	CASSLSTGSGNTIYF
TRBV7-9	.	TRBJ1-2	.	TGTGCCAGCAGCTTAATCGGAATGGGTTATGGCTACACCTTC	CASSLIGMGYGYTF
TRBV6-5	.	TRBJ2-3	TRBD1	TGTGCCAGCCCCTTTGGGACAGACACAGATACGCAGTATTTT	CASPFGTDTDTQYF
TRBV28	.	TRBJ1-6	.	TGTGCCAGCAGTTTACAGGGCGATTCACCCCTCCACTTT	CASSLQGDSPLHF
TRBV7-2	.	TRBJ2-3	.	TGTGCCAGCAGCTTAAGAAGTAGCACAGATACGCAGTATTTT	CASSLRSSTDTQYF